One and the same sample provided the 31 T cell receptor beta chains below, sequenced in a study of blood T cell repertoires in COVID-19. Profiling relied on immunoSEQ multiplex PCR, and the TCRdb table lists in-frame clones only, not all of them. The data show some 280,000 clones, with over 75% seen just once and around 12% held by the top ten. Input material: peripheral blood. These receptors came from an older woman with acute or convalescent COVID-19.

The chain recombines TRBV2 with TRBJ2-7; TRBD1 is a possible D gene (5 bases). V shed 4 bases and J shed 0 bases, with 19 bases lying between them. Germline V gene data show CDR1 as SNHLY and CDR2 as FYNNEI. The CDR3 contains 17 residues. The CDR3 here is CASSALLLTADSYEQYF. CDR3 coding DNA: TGTGCCAGCAGTGCCCTATTGTTGACAGCCGACTCCTACGAGCAGTACTTC. The full variable domain, in which reference TRBV2 and TRBJ2-7 provide the parts outside the CDR3, is EPEVTQTPSHQVTQMGQEVILRCVPISNHLYFYWYRQILGQKVEFLVSFYNNEISEKSEIFDDQFSVERPDGSNFTLKIRSTKLEDSAMYFCASSALLLTADSYEQYFGPGTRLTVT.

The chain is built from TRBV28 and TRBJ1-2, with 7 bases that match TRBD1. Per the germline V gene, CDR1 is MDHEN and CDR2 is SYDVKM. The J segment lost 4 bases and the V segment lost 6 bases, leaving 5 bases of the junction unmatched. The CDR3 runs 13 residues. The CDR3 loop is CASRPSGGYGYTF. The CDR3 nucleotides are TGTGCCAGCAGACCGTCAGGGGGCTATGGCTACACCTTC.

This clone was recorded only once. V is TRBV19 and J is TRBJ2-3; TRBD2 aligns across 10 bases. V was pared by 3 bases and J by 1 base, with 10 bases of the junction left unmatched. Germline CDR1 and CDR2: LNHDA and SQIVND (reference sequence). The CDR3 consists of 18 residues. The DNA of the CDR3 is TGTGCCAGTAGTATTGAACTAGCGGGATCCCCTGGCACAGATACGCAGTATTTT. Translation: CASSIELAGSPGTDTQYF.

The chain combines TRBV28 with TRBJ1-2, with TRBD1 as a possible D gene (5 bases). The V gene's germline CDR1 is MDHEN and CDR2 SYDVKM. Trimming removed 5 bases from V and 12 bases from J, with 22 bases in between. CDR3 length equals 14 residues. The CDR3 sequence is CASSLSGMLTYHTF. The CDR3 nucleotides are TGTGCCAGCAGTCTCTCAGGGATGCTCACTTACCACACCTTC.

The chain links TRBV9 to TRBJ1-2; D may be TRBD1 (5 bases). V gave up 3 bases and J gave up 7 bases, with 16 bases separating them. This CDR3 has 14 amino acids. Germline V gene sequence: CDR1 SGDLS, CDR2 YYNGEE. The CDR3 sequence: CASSAAGQGGGYTF. The CDR3 DNA follows: TGTGCCAGCAGCGCCGCCGGGCAGGGTGGTGGCTACACCTTC.

The chain recombines TRBV28 with TRBJ1-2; D unresolved. CDR1 and CDR2 from the germline V gene are MDHEN and SYDVKM. V lost 6 bases, J lost 8 bases, and 7 bases lay in between. This CDR3 has 10 residues. The DNA of the CDR3 is TGTGCCAGCAGCCCCGGGGGCTACACCTTC. Protein sequence: CASSPGGYTF.

V and J are TRBV27 and TRBJ2-7; D may be TRBD2 (6 bases). Germline CDR1 and CDR2: MNHEY and SMNVEV (reference sequence). The CDR3 runs to 14 residues. With 8 bases removed from V and 2 bases from J, the gap between germline ends came to 16 bases. The CDR3 DNA follows: TGTGCCAGCGGCATAGGAGGGCCAGCCTACGAGCAGTACTTC. Translation: CASGIGGPAYEQYF.

The count of this clone is one. The rearrangement uses TRBV11-1 and TRBJ1-1; D may be TRBD1 (5 bases). Germline assignment: CDR1 SGHAT and CDR2 FQDESV (reference sequence). This CDR3 spans 15 amino acids. V shed 5 bases and J shed 4 bases, with 17 bases lying between them. For the CDR3, the DNA is TGTGCCAGCAGCCCCGGGACCAGGGAGGGCACTGAAGCTTTCTTT. It encodes CASSPGTREGTEAFF.

This clone has just one count. The rearrangement links TRBV10-3 to TRBJ1-2; 9 nucleotides match TRBD1. Germline CDR1 is ENHRY and CDR2 is SYGVKD. V shed 2 bases and J 6 bases; nucleotides not matched to a gene: 7. The CDR3 contains 15 residues. The CDR3 spells CAISEEGTGFHGYTF. CDR3 nucleotide sequence: TGTGCCATCAGTGAGGAGGGGACAGGGTTTCATGGCTACACCTTC.

The chain is built from TRBV5-8 and TRBJ1-1; D is unclear. The V end was cut by 4 bases, the J end by 10 bases, with 14 bases between. The CDR3 runs to 12 residues. Germline CDR1 is SGHTS and CDR2 is YDEGEE. CDR3 coding DNA: TGTGCCAGCAGCCTCACTCCCCCTCGAGCTTTCTTT. It is translated as CASSLTPPRAFF.

The chain is built from TRBV27 and TRBJ2-2, with D uncertain. Trimming took 1 base from V and 1 from J, leaving 4 bases between them. The V gene's germline CDR1 is MNHEY and CDR2 SMNVEV (reference sequence). The CDR3 has 14 residues. The CDR3: CASSLLKNTGELFF. CDR3 nucleotide sequence: TGTGCCAGCAGTTTATTAAAGAACACCGGGGAGCTGTTTTTT.

The table lists this clone with a count of one. CDR3 sequence reads: CASSPGTLETQYF. The CDR3 bases are TGTGCCAGCAGTCCCGGGACTCTGGAGACCCAGTACTTC. V and J are TRBV14 and TRBJ2-5, with a weak D call TRBD2 (6 bases). Looked up from germline, CDR1 is SGHDN and CDR2 is FVKESK. The CDR3 has 13 residues. V lost 6 bases and J lost 5, with 13 bases in between.

The CDR3 protein is CASWAGGPLNEQYF. The CDR3 DNA is TGTGCCAGCTGGGCGGGAGGCCCCCTCAACGAGCAGTACTTC. The V call is TRBV28, the J call TRBJ2-7; 8 nucleotides agree with TRBD2. J gave up 5 bases and V 8 bases, and 11 bases lay outside the gene matches. Germline V gene sequence: CDR1 MDHEN, CDR2 SYDVKM. The CDR3 extends over 14 amino acids.

The chain carries TRBV6-5 and TRBJ2-3; 9 bases agree with TRBD1. Germline-derived CDR1 and CDR2 are MNHEY and SVGAGI. The CDR3 loop spans 15 amino acids. J lost 3 bases, V lost 4 bases, and 5 bases had no gene match. CDR3 sequence reads: CASSWTGVGTDTQYF. The CDR3 bases are TGTGCCAGCAGTTGGACAGGGGTAGGGACAGATACGCAGTATTTT.

The gene calls are TRBV7-9 and TRBJ2-5, with D maybe TRBD1 (6 bases). With 5 bases removed from V and 1 base from J, the gap between germline ends came to 11 bases. The CDR3 spans 14 residues. Germline V CDR1 and CDR2: SEHNR, FQNEAQ (reference sequence). DNA for the CDR3: TGTGCCAGCAGCCCGGACAGATCCCAAGAGACCCAGTACTTC. It is translated as CASSPDRSQETQYF.

The genes are TRBV18 and TRBJ1-5; possible D gene TRBD1, 5 bases. V was pared by 5 bases and J by 7 bases, with 12 bases between. The CDR3 spans 13 residues. The V gene's germline CDR1 is KGHSH and CDR2 LQKENI. CDR3 sequence (DNA): TGTGCCAGCTCAGGGGGGATGATCCAGCCCCAGCATTTT. This encodes CASSGGMIQPQHF.

The chain has TRBV6-5 and TRBJ1-6, with TRBD1 identical over 9 bases. The junction had 3 bases not matched to a gene; V was cut back by 0 bases and J by 6 bases. There are 16 residues in the CDR3. The germline gives CDR1 MNHEY, CDR2 SVGAGI. Here the CDR3 DNA reads TGTGCCAGCAGTTACTCACAGGGGGCTCTTAATTCACCCCTCCACTTT. It specifies CASSYSQGALNSPLHF.

The genes are TRBV6-5 and TRBJ1-2; D unclear. The CDR3 loop spans 13 amino acids. CDR1 is MNHEY, CDR2 SVGAGI, per germline. V was pared by 6 bases and J by 4 bases, with 12 bases between. The CDR3 DNA follows: TGTGCCAGCAGCCACACAGCAATCTATGGCTACACCTTC. Its translation is CASSHTAIYGYTF.

This chain joins TRBV10-1 and TRBJ1-4; D uncertain. The germline V and J ends were trimmed by 8 bases and 3 bases, with 10 bases remaining between them. This CDR3 is 13 amino acids long. Germline assignment: CDR1 WNHNN and CDR2 SYGVQD (reference sequence). In nucleotides, the CDR3 is TGCGCCAGCTGGGAGGGTTCTAATGAAAAACTGTTTTTT. The encoded protein is CASWEGSNEKLFF.

J is TRBJ2-2 and V is TRBV7-2; D is ambiguous. Trimming shortened V by 1 base and J by 4 bases, and 10 bases separated the two germline ends. Per the germline V gene, CDR1 is SGHTA and CDR2 is FQGNSA. This CDR3 is built from 15 residues. CDR3 loop: CASSLGVYLTGELFF. CDR3 coding DNA: TGTGCCAGCAGCTTAGGCGTCTACCTCACCGGGGAGCTGTTTTTT.

The CDR3 loop is CALAGGAMPHYNEQFF. In DNA, the CDR3 is TGTGCCTTGGCGGGGGGCGCAATGCCTCACTACAATGAGCAGTTCTTC. V usage is TRBV28 and J usage is TRBJ2-1, with 8 bases fitting TRBD2. V gave up 11 bases and J gave up 3 bases; unmatched junction bases: 15. Germline V gene sequence: CDR1 MDHEN, CDR2 SYDVKM. CDR3 length: 16 residues. The full variable domain, with the rest looked up from reference TRBV28 and TRBJ2-1, is DVKVTQSSRYLVKRTGEKVFLECVQDMDHENMFWYRQDPGLGLRLIYFSYDVKMKEKGDIPEGYSVSREKKERFSLILESASTNQTSMYLCALAGGAMPHYNEQFFGPGTRLTVL.

The chain combines TRBV3-1 (or the pseudogene TRBV3-2) with TRBJ1-1, with 12 bases fitting TRBD1. The germline gives CDR1 LGHDT, CDR2 YNNKEL (reference sequence). This CDR3 has 16 residues. With 5 bases clipped from V and 5 bases from J, the junction kept 9 bases outside the gene matches. Written as DNA, the CDR3 is TGTGCCAGCAGCTACCGTCCGGGACAGGGGGCTACTGAAGCTTTCTTT. This gives the protein CASSYRPGQGATEAFF.

The rearrangement links TRBV7-7 to TRBJ2-1, with TRBD2 matching 15 bases. The CDR3 has 16 residues. Germline V gene sequence: CDR1 SSHAT, CDR2 FNYEAQ (reference sequence). The V segment lost 3 bases and the J segment 8 bases; nucleotides outside the gene matches: 5. The CDR3 reads CASSFGLAGGIDEQFF. The CDR3 nucleotides are TGTGCCAGCAGCTTCGGACTAGCGGGGGGGATCGATGAGCAGTTCTTC.

The rearrangement uses TRBV19 and TRBJ1-2, with D possibly matching TRBD1 (5 bases). Trimming shortened V by 7 bases and J by 2 bases, and 14 bases separated the two germline ends. Germline-derived CDR1 and CDR2 are LNHDA and SQIVND (reference sequence). The CDR3 is made up of 14 amino acids. This chain's CDR3 is CASNPQGGNYGYTF. In DNA, the CDR3 is TGTGCCAGTAACCCTCAGGGAGGAAACTATGGCTACACCTTC.

This clone showed up just once. The chain uses TRBV11-2 and TRBJ2-2; perhaps TRBD1 as D (6 bases). CDR3 length equals 18 residues. From germline, CDR1 is SGHAT and CDR2 FQNNGV. V was shortened by 7 bases and J by 4 bases, with 25 bases between the two germline ends. CDR3 in amino acids: CASILEGLDLGATGELFF. The CDR3 nucleotides are TGTGCCAGCATCCTGGAAGGGTTGGACTTGGGGGCCACCGGGGAGCTGTTTTTT.

Only a few counts were recorded for this clone. The rearrangement joins TRBV30 to TRBJ2-2; 10 positions match TRBD2. Losses at the gene ends were 4 bases for V and 7 bases for J; bases not matched to a gene: 12. CDR3 length: 16 amino acids. Germline V gene sequence: CDR1 GTSNPN, CDR2 SVGIG (reference sequence). The CDR3 bases are TGTGCCTGGACCAGCGGGAGGGCCGGGGGAGGCGGGGAGCTGTTTTTT. It yields the protein CAWTSGRAGGGGELFF.

This sequence joins TRBV9 and TRBJ2-3, with D perhaps matching TRBD2 (5 bases). This CDR3 is 16 amino acids long. V was clipped by 4 bases and J by 1 base, with 16 bases between them. Looked up from germline, CDR1 is SGDLS and CDR2 is YYNGEE. The CDR3 reads CASSSRPAARTDTQYF. The CDR3 coding sequence is TGTGCCAGCAGCTCCCGGCCAGCGGCGCGCACAGATACGCAGTATTTT.

CDR3 bases: TGTGCCAGCAGTCCCCCCGGTGAGCAGTTCTTC. Translating it yields CASSPPGEQFF. The chain is built from TRBV28 and TRBJ2-1; D unresolved. Germline V gene data show CDR1 as MDHEN and CDR2 as SYDVKM. This CDR3 has 11 amino acids. Trimming shortened V by 5 bases and J by 9 bases, and 8 bases separated the two germline ends.

The CDR3 is CASRTGGNVVNSPLHF. The CDR3 nucleotides are TGTGCCAGCAGGACAGGGGGCAATGTAGTTAATTCACCCCTCCACTTT. The rearrangement links TRBV2 to TRBJ1-6, with 10 positions matching TRBD1. This CDR3 spans 16 amino acids. V trimming: 6 bases; J trimming: 6 bases; junction bases outside the gene matches: 8. The germline V gene has CDR1 SNHLY and CDR2 FYNNEI.

The chain combines TRBV9 with TRBJ2-1; 7 nucleotides match TRBD2. The CDR3 sequence is 16 residues long. Per germline, CDR1 SGDLS and CDR2 YYNGEE. V trimming: 4 bases; J trimming: 0 bases; junction bases outside the gene matches: 7. The CDR3: CASSYSGGSSYNEQFF. The CDR3 region has the DNA TGTGCCAGCAGCTATTCGGGGGGTAGCTCCTACAATGAGCAGTTCTTC.

The chain recombines TRBV18 with TRBJ1-2; D ambiguous. Per germline, CDR1 KGHSH and CDR2 LQKENI. This CDR3 contains 14 residues. Trimming stripped 3 bases from V and 0 bases from J, with 8 bases between. CDR3 loop: CASSPAAPNYGYTF. The CDR3 region has the DNA TGTGCCAGCTCACCTGCGGCCCCTAACTATGGCTACACCTTC.